This T cell receptor beta chain was sequenced during a study of molecular identifiers for immune sequencing clone quantification. Whole-study context: With replicates, the RNA of about 20,000 or 100,000 naive CD8 cells was split five ways and four were sequenced.

This clonotype was recorded a few times. Its antigen is unknown. Study-wide results and caveats: Naive cells had under 1% of molecules in clones above 20 RNA copies, effectors over 99%. Because of identical TCR molecules sharing a barcode, sizes of highly expanded clones could be underestimated.

In TCRdb, the PCR reads were re-called with MiXCR into one record per CDR3 protein. Of over 550,000 distinct CDR3 sequences listed, 25% are singletons. The authors gated naive CD8 T cells as CD8+CD4-CCR7+CD45RA+ for sorting. The V and J ends lost 3 bases and 5 bases, in that order; junction bases with no gene match: 4. This CDR3 comprises 15 residues. Germline CDR1 MDHEN, CDR2 SYDVKM. Source material: naive CD8+ T cells from blood, with Jurkat cell RNA spiked in. Stated subset: FACS-sorted CD8+CD4-CCR7+CD45RA+ naive T cells. The receptor's source is a human donor in good health. Some libraries in this study had Jurkat cell RNA spiked in. The rearrangement uses TRBV28 and TRBJ2-1, with TRBD2 identical over 10 bases. The CDR3 nucleotides are TGTGCCAGCAGTTTCGGACTAGCGGCCCACAATGAGCAGTTCTTC. This encodes CASSFGLAAHNEQFF.